This T cell receptor beta chain was documented in a study of cytomegalovirus exposure and HLA in healthy donors. Across the study: Prior work identified 95 million to 120 million unique TCR beta sequences in 150 million to 200 million T cells.

General observations from the study: It was in a later analysis that TCR association rates were seen to vary by HLA locus, highest for DRB1 and lowest for HLA-C.

The PCR was carried out with 60 Vbeta primers and 13 Jbeta primers. The protocol was immunoSEQ multiplex PCR, while the TCRdb copy is restricted to in-frame clones and leaves out a portion. The sample contains about 200,000 clones, 65% to 80% of which appear only once. CDR3 size: 16 residues. The V gene's germline CDR1 is SNHLY and CDR2 FYNNEI. J gave up 7 bases and V 6 bases, and 14 bases lay outside the gene matches. As regards this clone: As yet, its antigen is unknown.

The TCR comes from a man between 35 and 55 years old in good health and CMV-seronegative. This rearrangement joins TRBV2 to TRBJ2-1; 8 bases are shared with TRBD2. Sequencing used PBMCs. Written as DNA, the CDR3 is TGTGCCAGCAGCCCGACCCCTGATGGCGGGGGGAATGAGCAGTTCTTC. Residues: CASSPTPDGGGNEQFF.